A single sample is the source of the 10 T cell receptor beta chains below, sequenced in a study of beta chain features in type 1 diabetes. Study conclusions and caveats: There was a moderate but significant shortening of TCRB CDR3s in all four CD4+ subsets of Type 1 diabetes patients.

Expressed TCRB transcripts were sequenced, since all the RNA that had been isolated was reverse transcribed. The table came from immunoSEQ multiplex PCR; TCRdb's copy has only in-frame clones and leaves some out. The data show about 700,000 clones, around 15% seen once. No antigens are known for them. Sequenced sample: naive CD4+ T cells from blood. These receptors were collected from a man aged 18 to 30 with type 1 diabetes.

This clone was counted a few times. This chain links TRBV19 with TRBJ2-3; weak D call: TRBD1 (5 bases). The CDR3 has 13 residues. V lost 6 bases, J lost 8 bases, and 15 bases lay in between. Germline CDR1 is LNHDA and CDR2 is SQIVND (reference sequence). CDR3 sequence (DNA): TGTGCCAGTAGCCCGGGCAGGGTGGGTACGCAGTATTTT. Its translation: CASSPGRVGTQYF.

V gene TRBV6-6 combines with J gene TRBJ1-2; 7 bases map to TRBD1. From germline, CDR1 is MNHNY and CDR2 SVGAGI (reference sequence). Germline trimming cut 5 bases from V and 4 bases from J; bases unmatched to any gene: 7. The CDR3 loop spans 14 amino acids. This CDR3 reads CASSHRQGTYGYTF. Written as DNA, the CDR3 is TGTGCCAGCAGTCATAGACAGGGAACCTATGGCTACACCTTC.

This clone was detected a few times. J is TRBJ2-4 and V is TRBV6-4; D uncertain. CDR1 and CDR2 (germline): MRHNA, SNTAGT. The CDR3 extends over 13 amino acids. Deletions cut 2 bases from V and 6 bases from J, with 8 bases between. In DNA form, the CDR3 reads TGTGCCAGCAGTGACGAGACTGGAAACATTCAGTACTTC. The encoded protein is CASSDETGNIQYF.

The V gene is TRBV28, the J gene TRBJ2-7; D unclear. The V end was cut by 4 bases, the J end by 0 bases, with 10 bases between. CDR1 is MDHEN and CDR2 is SYDVKM in the germline V gene. CDR3 length equals 14 residues. The CDR3 reads CASSWMTGSYEQYF. Here the CDR3 DNA reads TGTGCCAGCAGTTGGATGACGGGCTCCTACGAGCAGTACTTC.

This clone occurred a few times. The chain joins TRBV7-9 to TRBJ2-7; D is perhaps TRBD1 (6 bases). The CDR3 has 13 residues. With 5 bases removed from V and 2 bases from J, the gap between germline ends came to 10 bases. CDR1 is SEHNR and CDR2 is FQNEAQ in the germline V gene (reference sequence). The CDR3 is CASSHRTAYEQYF. In nucleotides, the CDR3 is TGTGCCAGCAGCCATCGGACAGCCTACGAGCAGTACTTC.

This clone was observed a few times. This chain uses TRBV5-4 with TRBJ1-4; TRBD1 matches at 8 bases. The CDR3 contains 15 residues. Germline loops: CDR1 SGHNT, CDR2 YYREEE (reference sequence). Unmatched junction bases numbered 5, after V lost 4 bases and J lost 3 bases. The CDR3 DNA reads TGTGCCAGCAGCGGTCGGACAGGGCCTAATGAAAAACTGTTTTTT. As protein: CASSGRTGPNEKLFF.

This clone was seen a few times. This chain joins TRBV6-5 and TRBJ2-7; 7 positions match TRBD1. This CDR3 contains 15 residues. V trimming: 6 bases; J trimming: 2 bases; junction bases outside the gene matches: 10. CDR1 and CDR2 from the germline V gene are MNHEY and SVGAGI. This CDR3 reads CASRITGALTYEQYF. Here the CDR3 DNA reads TGTGCCAGCAGAATAACAGGGGCCCTCACCTACGAGCAGTACTTC.

The chain is built from TRBV6-5 and TRBJ2-7; 8 bases are a match to TRBD2. The ends lost 8 bases at V and 5 bases at J; junction bases unmatched: 5. Germline V gene data show CDR1 as MNHEY and CDR2 as SVGAGI. CDR3 length equals 12 residues. CDR3 amino acids: CASAGGGHEQYF. The CDR3 DNA is TGTGCCAGCGCGGGGGGCGGGCACGAGCAGTACTTC.

A few counts support this clone. The V call is TRBV11-2, the J call TRBJ1-5; weak D call: TRBD1 (6 bases). The length of the CDR3 is 18 residues. Germline assignment: CDR1 SGHAT and CDR2 FQNNGV. V was cut by 5 bases and J by 3 bases, with 23 bases left in between. This CDR3 is CASSLGGRNFGYNQPQHF. The CDR3 DNA follows: TGTGCCAGCAGCCTTGGGGGCAGAAACTTCGGTTACAATCAGCCCCAGCATTTT.

The chain joins TRBV9 to TRBJ2-1, with D unclear. Germline loops: CDR1 SGDLS, CDR2 YYNGEE. The CDR3 extends over 13 amino acids. The V end was cut by 4 bases, the J end by 7 bases, with 12 bases between. For the CDR3, the DNA is TGTGCCAGCAGCCTCCCGCACTCGAATGAGCAGTTCTTC. Encoded protein: CASSLPHSNEQFF.